The sequence of this T cell receptor (beta chain) was determined in a study of breast tumors, draining lymph nodes, adjacent tissues (dated by TCRdb to between 2015 and 2016). General notes on the study: In breast cancer patients, the study compared the TCR beta repertoires of tumor, adjacent nontumor tissue and axillary lymph nodes. In human breast cancer, the study set out to assess how tumor, surrounding tissue and draining lymph node repertoires relate to one another and whether T cells might be exchanged between them. Broader findings and caveats from the paper: Tumor T-cell repertoires showed less diversity than lymph node repertoires and more diversity than nontumor tissue repertoires, and tumor T-cell repertoires showed preferential V and J gene usage. The conclusion that tumor T cells originate in lymph nodes was presented as consistent with a hypothesis rather than as directly demonstrated. The data were considered consistent with most tumor T cells being derived from the lymph node and subsequently expanding within tumor tissue. In luminal-like breast cancer, tumor and nontumor tissue repertoires resembled each other significantly more than in basal-like breast cancer.

Instrument used: Illumina HiSeq 2000. Multiplex PCR amplification was used to build the TCR beta chain libraries. The amplified TCR beta chain products were analyzed by high-throughput sequencing. Starting from the raw public reads, TCRdb applied fastp trimming at Q25, assembled clones with MiXCR and retained in-frame beta chains. For every CDR3 protein sequence, its rows merge into one entry that carries the most common genes and DNA. The sample includes more than 10,000 distinct CDR3 sequences, with under 80% observed a single time. The ten largest clones capture around two fifths of the sample. The adjacent samples were made up of nontumor breast tissue that surrounded the tumor. In this sample, this clonotype turned up many times. What antigen it recognizes has not been identified. Base qualities are missing; no much larger clone stands one base away. V has 1 base trimmed and J has 6 bases trimmed; junction bases matching no gene number 6. The CDR3, from cysteine to phenylalanine, totals 15 residues. CDR3 DNA is the only sequence kept; it has 45 bases, read in frame from the first base. From the germline V gene (reference sequence), CDR1 is LNHDA and CDR2 is SQIVND.

This receptor was identified in a female donor with breast cancer. Some clones in this sample may be carry-over from other donors' samples. Sequenced material: tumor-adjacent breast tissue. The chain was built from TRBV19 and TRBJ2-3; 8 junctional bases match TRBD1. The CDR3 protein: CASSIGAGGGDTQYF. The nucleotides are TGTGCCAGTAGTATAGGCGCAGGGGGCGGCGATACGCAGTATTTT.